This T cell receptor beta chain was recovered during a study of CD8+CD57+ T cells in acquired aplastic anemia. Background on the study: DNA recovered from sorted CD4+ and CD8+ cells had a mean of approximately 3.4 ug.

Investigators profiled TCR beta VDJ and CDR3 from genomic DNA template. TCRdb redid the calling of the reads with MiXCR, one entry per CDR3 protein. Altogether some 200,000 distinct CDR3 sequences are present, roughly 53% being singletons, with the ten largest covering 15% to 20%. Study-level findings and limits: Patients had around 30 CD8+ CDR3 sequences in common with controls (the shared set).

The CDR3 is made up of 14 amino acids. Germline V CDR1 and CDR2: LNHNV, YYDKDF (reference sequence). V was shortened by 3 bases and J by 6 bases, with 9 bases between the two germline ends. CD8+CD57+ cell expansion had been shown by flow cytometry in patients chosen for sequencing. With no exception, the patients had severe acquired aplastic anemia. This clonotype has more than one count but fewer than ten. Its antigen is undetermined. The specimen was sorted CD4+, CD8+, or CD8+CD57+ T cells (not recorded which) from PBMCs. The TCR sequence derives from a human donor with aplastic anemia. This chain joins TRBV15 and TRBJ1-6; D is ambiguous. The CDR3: CATSRGNSNSPLHF. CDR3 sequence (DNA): TGTGCCACCAGCAGGGGGAACAGTAATTCACCCCTCCACTTT.